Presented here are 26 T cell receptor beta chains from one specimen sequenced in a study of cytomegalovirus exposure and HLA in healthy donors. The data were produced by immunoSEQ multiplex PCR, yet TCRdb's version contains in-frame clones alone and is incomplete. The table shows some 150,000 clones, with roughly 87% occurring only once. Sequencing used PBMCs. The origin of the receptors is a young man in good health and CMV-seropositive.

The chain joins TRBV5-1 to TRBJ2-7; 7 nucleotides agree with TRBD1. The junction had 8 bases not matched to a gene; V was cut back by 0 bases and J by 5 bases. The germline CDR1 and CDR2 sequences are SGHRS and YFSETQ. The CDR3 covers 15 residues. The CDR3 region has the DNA TGCGCCAGCAGCTTGGGACAGGGACGGGCGCACGAGCAGTACTTC. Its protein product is CASSLGQGRAHEQYF. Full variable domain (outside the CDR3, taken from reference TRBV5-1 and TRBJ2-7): KAGVTQTPRYLIKTRGQQVTLSCSPISGHRSVSWYQQTPGQGLQFLFEYFSETQRNKGNFPGRFSGRQFSNSRSEMNVSTLELGDSALYLCASSLGQGRAHEQYFGPGTRLTVT.

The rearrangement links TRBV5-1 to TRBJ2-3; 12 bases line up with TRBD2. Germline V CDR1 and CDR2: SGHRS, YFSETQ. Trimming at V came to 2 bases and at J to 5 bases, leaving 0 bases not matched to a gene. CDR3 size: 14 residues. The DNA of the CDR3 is TGCGCCAGCAGCTTACTAGCGGGAGGAGATACGCAGTATTTT. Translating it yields CASSLLAGGDTQYF.

The CDR3 region has the DNA TGTGCCAGCAGTTTATCCGTTGGGACAGGGAATTACGAGCAGTACTTC. Protein: CASSLSVGTGNYEQYF. The chain carries TRBV28 and TRBJ2-7, with TRBD1 identical over 9 bases. Germline V CDR1 and CDR2: MDHEN, SYDVKM. The CDR3 is 16 amino acids. V was pared by 1 base and J by 4 bases, with 8 bases of the junction left unmatched.

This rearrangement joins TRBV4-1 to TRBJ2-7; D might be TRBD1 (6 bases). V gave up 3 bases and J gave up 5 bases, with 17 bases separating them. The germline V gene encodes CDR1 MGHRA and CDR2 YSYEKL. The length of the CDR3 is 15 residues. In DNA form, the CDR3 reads TGCGCCAGCAGCCATAAACCAGACAGGCCCCACGAGCAGTACTTC. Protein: CASSHKPDRPHEQYF.

CDR3 nucleotides: TGTGCCAGTAGTCCTATTGGACAGGGTGGGCAGCCCCAGCATTTT. It yields the protein CASSPIGQGGQPQHF. V usage is TRBV19 and J usage is TRBJ1-5, with TRBD1 identical over 8 bases. CDR3 length: 15 amino acids. CDR1 LNHDA and CDR2 SQIVND come from the germline V gene (reference sequence). V gave up 5 bases and J gave up 7 bases; unmatched junction bases: 10.

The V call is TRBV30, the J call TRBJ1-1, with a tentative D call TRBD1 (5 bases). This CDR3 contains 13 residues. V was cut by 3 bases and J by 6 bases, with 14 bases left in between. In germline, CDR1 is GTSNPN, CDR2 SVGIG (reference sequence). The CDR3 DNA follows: TGTGCCTGGAGCGTCGGACACCTCTCTGAAGCTTTCTTT. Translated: CAWSVGHLSEAFF.

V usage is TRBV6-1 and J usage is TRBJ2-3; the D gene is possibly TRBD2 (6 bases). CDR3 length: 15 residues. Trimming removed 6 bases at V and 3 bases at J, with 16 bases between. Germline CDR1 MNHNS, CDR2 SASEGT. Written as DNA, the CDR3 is TGTGCCAGCAGACAAGAGACTAGAGTGACAGATACGCAGTATTTT. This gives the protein CASRQETRVTDTQYF.

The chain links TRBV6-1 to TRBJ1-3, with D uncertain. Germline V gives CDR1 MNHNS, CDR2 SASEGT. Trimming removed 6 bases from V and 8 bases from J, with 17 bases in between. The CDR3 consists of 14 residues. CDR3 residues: CASSLFSLGDTIYF. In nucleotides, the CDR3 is TGTGCCAGCAGCTTGTTTTCCCTAGGCGACACCATATATTTT.

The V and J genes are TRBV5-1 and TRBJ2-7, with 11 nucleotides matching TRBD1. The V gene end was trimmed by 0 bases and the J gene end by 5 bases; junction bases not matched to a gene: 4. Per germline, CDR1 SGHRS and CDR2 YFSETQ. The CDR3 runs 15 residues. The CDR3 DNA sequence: TGCGCCAGCAGCTTGGAGGACAGGGGGCTCAACGAGCAGTACTTC. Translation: CASSLEDRGLNEQYF.

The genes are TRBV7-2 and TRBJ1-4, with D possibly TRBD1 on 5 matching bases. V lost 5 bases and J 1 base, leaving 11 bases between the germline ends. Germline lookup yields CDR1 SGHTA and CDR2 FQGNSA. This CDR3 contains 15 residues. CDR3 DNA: TGTGCCAGCAGCGTCACAGGCAAAACTAATGAAAAACTGTTTTTT. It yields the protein CASSVTGKTNEKLFF.

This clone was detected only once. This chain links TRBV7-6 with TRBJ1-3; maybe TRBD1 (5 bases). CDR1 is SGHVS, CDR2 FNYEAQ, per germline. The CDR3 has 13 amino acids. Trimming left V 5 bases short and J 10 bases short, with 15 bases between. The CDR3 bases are TGTGCCAGCAGCCCCGGGACTTCGTGGACCATATATTTT. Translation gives CASSPGTSWTIYF.

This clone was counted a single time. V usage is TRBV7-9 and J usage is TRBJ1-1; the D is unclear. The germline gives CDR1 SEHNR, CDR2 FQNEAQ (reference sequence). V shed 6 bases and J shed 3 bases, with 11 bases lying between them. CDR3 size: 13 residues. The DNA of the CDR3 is TGTGCCAGCAGGTCTTACGGGGACACTGAAGCTTTCTTT. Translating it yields CASRSYGDTEAFF.

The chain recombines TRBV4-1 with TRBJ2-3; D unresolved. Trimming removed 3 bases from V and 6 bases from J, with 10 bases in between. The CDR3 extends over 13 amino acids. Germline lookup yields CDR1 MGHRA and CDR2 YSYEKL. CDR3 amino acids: CASSHYTGDTQYF. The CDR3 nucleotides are TGCGCCAGCAGCCACTATACCGGGGATACGCAGTATTTT.

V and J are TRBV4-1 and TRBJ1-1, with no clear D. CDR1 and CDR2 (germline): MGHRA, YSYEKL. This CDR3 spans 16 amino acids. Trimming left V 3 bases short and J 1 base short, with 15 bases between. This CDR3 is CASSHGVRYENTEAFF. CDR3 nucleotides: TGCGCCAGCAGCCACGGGGTAAGATACGAGAACACTGAAGCTTTCTTT.

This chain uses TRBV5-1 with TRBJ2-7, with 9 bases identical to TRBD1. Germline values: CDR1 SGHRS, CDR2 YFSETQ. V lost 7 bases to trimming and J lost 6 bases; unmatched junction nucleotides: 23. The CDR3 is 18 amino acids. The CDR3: CASSKMQLSGTGFFEQYF. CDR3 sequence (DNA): TGCGCCAGCTCAAAAATGCAGTTAAGCGGGACAGGGTTTTTCGAGCAGTACTTC.

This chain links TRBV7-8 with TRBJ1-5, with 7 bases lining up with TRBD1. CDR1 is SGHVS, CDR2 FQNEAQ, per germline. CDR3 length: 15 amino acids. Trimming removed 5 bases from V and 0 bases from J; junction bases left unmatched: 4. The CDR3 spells CASSRGQFSNQPQHF. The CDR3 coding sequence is TGTGCCAGCAGCCGGGGACAGTTTAGCAATCAGCCCCAGCATTTT.

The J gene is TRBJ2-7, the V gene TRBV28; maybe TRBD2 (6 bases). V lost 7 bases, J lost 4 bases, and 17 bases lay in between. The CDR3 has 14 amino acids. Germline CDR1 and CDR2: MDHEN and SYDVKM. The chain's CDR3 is CASKSGTAVYEQYF. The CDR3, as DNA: TGTGCCAGCAAGTCCGGGACTGCCGTTTACGAGCAGTACTTC.

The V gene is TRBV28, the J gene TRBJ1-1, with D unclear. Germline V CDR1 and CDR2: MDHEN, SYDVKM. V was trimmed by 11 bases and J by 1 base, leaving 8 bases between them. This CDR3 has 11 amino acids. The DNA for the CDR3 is TGTGCCGCCTGCGGGAACACTGAAGCTTTCTTT. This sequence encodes CAACGNTEAFF. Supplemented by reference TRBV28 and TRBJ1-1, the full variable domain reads DVKVTQSSRYLVKRTGEKVFLECVQDMDHENMFWYRQDPGLGLRLIYFSYDVKMKEKGDIPEGYSVSREKKERFSLILESASTNQTSMYLCAACGNTEAFFGQGTRLTVV.

The CDR3 DNA is TGCGCCAGCAGCTTGGGGGGGACACCGAACACTGAAGCTTTCTTT. Translated, it gives CASSLGGTPNTEAFF. This sequence joins TRBV5-1 and TRBJ1-1; weak D call: TRBD1 (6 bases). The V gene lost 0 bases and the J gene lost 1 base, with 10 bases spanning the gap. The germline gives CDR1 SGHRS, CDR2 YFSETQ. There are 15 residues in the CDR3.

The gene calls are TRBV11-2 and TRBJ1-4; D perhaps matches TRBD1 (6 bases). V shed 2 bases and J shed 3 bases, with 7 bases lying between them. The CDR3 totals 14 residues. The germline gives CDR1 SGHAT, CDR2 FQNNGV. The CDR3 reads CASSLWTANEKLFF. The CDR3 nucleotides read TGTGCCAGCAGCTTATGGACAGCTAATGAAAAACTGTTTTTT.

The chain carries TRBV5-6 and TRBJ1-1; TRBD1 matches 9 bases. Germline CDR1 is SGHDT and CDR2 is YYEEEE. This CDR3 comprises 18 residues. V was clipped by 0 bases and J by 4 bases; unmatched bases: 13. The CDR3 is CASSLVGWGRDRATEAFF. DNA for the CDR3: TGTGCCAGCAGCTTGGTCGGTTGGGGAAGGGACAGGGCCACTGAAGCTTTCTTT. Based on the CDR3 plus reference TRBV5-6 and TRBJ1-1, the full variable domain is DAGVTQSPTHLIKTRGQQVTLRCSPKSGHDTVSWYQQALGQGPQFIFQYYEEEERQRGNFPDRFSGHQFPNYSSELNVNALLLGDSALYLCASSLVGWGRDRATEAFFGQGTRLTVV.

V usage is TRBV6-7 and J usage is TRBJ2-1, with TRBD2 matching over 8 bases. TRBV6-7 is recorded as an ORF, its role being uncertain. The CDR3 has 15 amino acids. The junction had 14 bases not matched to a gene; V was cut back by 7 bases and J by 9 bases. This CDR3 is CASTLAEREHSEQFF. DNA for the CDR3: TGTGCCAGCACCCTTGCCGAGCGGGAGCACAGTGAGCAGTTCTTC.

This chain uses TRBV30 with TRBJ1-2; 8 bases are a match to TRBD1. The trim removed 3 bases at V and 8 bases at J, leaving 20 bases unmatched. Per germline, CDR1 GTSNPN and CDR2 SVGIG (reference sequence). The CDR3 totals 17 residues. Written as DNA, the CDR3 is TGTGCCTGGAGCCCTCCACGCCCCGCGGGACAGGTTAAGGGCTACACCTTC. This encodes CAWSPPRPAGQVKGYTF.

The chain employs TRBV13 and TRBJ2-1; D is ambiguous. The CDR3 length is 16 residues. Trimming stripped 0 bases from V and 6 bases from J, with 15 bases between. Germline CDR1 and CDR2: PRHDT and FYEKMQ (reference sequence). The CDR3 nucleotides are TGTGCCAGCAGCTTAGGATTGCGCTGGAGAGGCAATGAGCAGTTCTTC. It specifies CASSLGLRWRGNEQFF. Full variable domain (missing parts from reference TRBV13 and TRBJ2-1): AAGVIQSPRHLIKEKRETATLKCYPIPRHDTVYWYQQGPGQDPQFLISFYEKMQSDKGSIPDRFSAQQFSDYHSELNMSSLELGDSALYFCASSLGLRWRGNEQFFGPGTRLTVL.

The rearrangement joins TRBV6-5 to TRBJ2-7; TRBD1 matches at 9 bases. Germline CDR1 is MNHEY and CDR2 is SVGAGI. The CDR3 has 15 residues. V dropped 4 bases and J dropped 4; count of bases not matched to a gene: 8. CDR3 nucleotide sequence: TGTGCCAGCAGTTCCTGGGGACAGGGACGGTACGAGCAGTACTTC. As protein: CASSSWGQGRYEQYF.

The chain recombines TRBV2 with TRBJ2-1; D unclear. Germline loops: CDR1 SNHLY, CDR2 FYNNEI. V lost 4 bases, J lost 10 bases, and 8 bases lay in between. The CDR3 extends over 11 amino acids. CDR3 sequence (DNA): TGTGCCAGCAGTGGCGGTCCGGAGCAGTTCTTC. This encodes CASSGGPEQFF.